Following are 3 T cell receptor beta chains from one sample sequenced in a study of human T cells and chemical hapten exposure. TCRdb reanalysed the RACE reads using MiXCR and keeps one entry per CDR3 protein. This table holds more than 90,000 distinct CDR3 sequences, about 10% found once. Noted time point: patch test 1, 2 weeks after DPC sensitization. Treatment here: therapeutic diphenylcyclopropenone sensitization with weekly scalp DPC. The sample was whole blood, taken in connection with sensitization to the hapten diphenylcyclopropenone (DPC). These receptors were taken from a man aged 40-55 years with alopecia areata. Some clones in this sample may be carry-over from other donors' samples.

This chain uses TRBV29-1 with TRBJ2-5, with D unclear. In germline, CDR1 is SQVTM, CDR2 ANQGSEA. V dropped 5 bases and J dropped 5 bases, with 15 bases sitting between them. This CDR3 has 13 residues. The CDR3 nucleotides read TGCAGCGTTACCTCTTTTGGGCAGGAGACCCAGTACTTC. This gives the protein CSVTSFGQETQYF. Looking up the rest from reference TRBV29-1 and TRBJ2-5 gives the full variable domain: SAVISQKPSRDICQRGTSLTIQCQVDSQVTMMFWYRQQPGQSLTLIATANQGSEATYESGFVIDKFPISRPNLTFSTLTVSNMSPEDSSIYLCSVTSFGQETQYFGPGTRLLVL.

This clonotype came up many times. The V gene is TRBV4-3, the J gene TRBJ1-2; D gene uncertain. Germline V CDR1 and CDR2: LGHNA, YSLEER. The V end was cut by 0 bases, the J end by 4 bases, with 12 bases between. This CDR3 comprises 15 residues. Here the CDR3 reads CASSQDRGPTYGYTF. Here the CDR3 DNA reads TGCGCCAGCAGCCAAGATCGCGGGCCTACCTATGGCTACACCTTC.

This clonotype was detected ten times or more. J is TRBJ1-6 and V is TRBV18, with 8 bases that match TRBD1. This CDR3 has 16 residues. Trimming cost V 1 base and J 7 bases; bases outside gene matches: 6. CDR1 KGHSH and CDR2 LQKENI come from the germline V gene. The CDR3 here is CASSPHVDRENSPLHF. Written as DNA, the CDR3 is TGTGCCAGCTCACCACACGTGGACAGGGAGAATTCACCCCTCCACTTT. Using reference TRBV18 and TRBJ1-6 for the parts outside the CDR3, the full variable domain is NAGVMQNPRHLVRRRGQEARLRCSPMKGHSHVYWYRQLPEEGLKFMVYLQKENIIDESGMPKERFSAEFPKEGPSILRIQQVVRGDSAAYFCASSPHVDRENSPLHFGNGTRLTVT.